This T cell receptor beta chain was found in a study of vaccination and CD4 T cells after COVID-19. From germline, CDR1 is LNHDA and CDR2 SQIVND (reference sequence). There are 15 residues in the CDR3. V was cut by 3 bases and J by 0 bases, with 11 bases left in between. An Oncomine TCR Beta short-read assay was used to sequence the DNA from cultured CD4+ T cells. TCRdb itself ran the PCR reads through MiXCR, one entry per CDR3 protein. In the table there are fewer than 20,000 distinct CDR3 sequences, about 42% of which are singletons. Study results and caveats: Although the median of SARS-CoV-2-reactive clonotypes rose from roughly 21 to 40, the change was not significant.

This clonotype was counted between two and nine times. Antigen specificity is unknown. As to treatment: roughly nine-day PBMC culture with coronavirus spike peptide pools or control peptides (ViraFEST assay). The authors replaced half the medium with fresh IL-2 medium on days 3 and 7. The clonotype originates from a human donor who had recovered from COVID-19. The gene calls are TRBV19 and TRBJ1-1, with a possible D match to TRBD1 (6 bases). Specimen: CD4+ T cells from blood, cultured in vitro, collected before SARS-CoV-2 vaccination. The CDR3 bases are TGTGCCAGTAGTATTAGGTACAGGGTGAACACTGAAGCTTTCTTT. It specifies CASSIRYRVNTEAFF.